The clone carrying this T cell receptor beta chain was picked up one time. Its target is unknown. Trimming cost V 5 bases and J 2 bases; bases outside gene matches: 7. This CDR3 comprises 16 residues. Germline CDR1 and CDR2: SGHVS and FQNEAQ. The data were taken from a study of cytomegalovirus exposure and HLA in healthy donors. Study-level findings and limits: The study found most TCR sequences rare, yet found some public TCRs in many donors. Across all donors, roughly uniform sequencing depth was an assumption of the presence/absence analyses. TCR association rates varied by HLA locus in a later analysis, with DRB1 highest and HLA-C lowest. The Asian-associated ancestry cluster reportedly had fewer N-insertions than the approximately 690-donor mean in a later analysis.

Amplification used 60 Vbeta primers and 13 Jbeta primers. Assay: immunoSEQ multiplex PCR; the TCRdb copy retains only in-frame clones and omits some. Of 140,000 to 150,000 clones listed, 80% to 90% are singletons. Sequenced sample: PBMCs. The source of this sequence is a boy under 10 years old in good health and CMV-seronegative. V is TRBV7-8 and J is TRBJ2-3, with 10 bases fitting TRBD2. CDR3 residues: CASSHRTSGITDTQYF. The CDR3 DNA follows: TGTGCCAGCAGCCACAGGACTAGCGGTATCACAGATACGCAGTATTTT.